This T cell receptor beta chain was sequenced during a study of blood T cells in healthy people across ages. Study conclusions and caveats: A strong correlation between TCR beta diversity and naive T cell percentage was seen. More naive CD4+ cells and higher diversity marked long-lived donors relative to aged donors. Diversity of TCR beta per million T cells declined in a roughly linear way with age.

As to this clonotype: The antigen remains unidentified.

With a J-beta primer mix and a sample-barcoded 5' primer, a second PCR ran about 7 to 11 cycles. TCRdb re-derived calls from the 5' RACE reads in MiXCR, one entry per CDR3 protein. Here the sample spans over a million distinct CDR3 sequences, 35% to 45% being singletons. The CDR3 spans 14 residues. Trimming took off 5 bases at V and 7 bases at J, with 15 bases between the two ends. Germline V CDR1 and CDR2: MGHRA, YSYEKL. The chain carries TRBV4-1 and TRBJ2-1; maybe TRBD2 (5 bases). The sample was blood. The clonotype comes from a woman between 18 and 30 years old in good health. CDR3 DNA sequence: TGCGCCAGCAGCGACGGGGTGCCTGGTAATGAGCAGTTCTTC. Its protein product is CASSDGVPGNEQFF.